This T cell receptor beta chain originates from a study of post-analysis software for immune sequencing data. Turning to the study itself: Relapsing-remitting, secondary progressive and progressive-relapsing forms made up the multiple sclerosis disease courses. Study findings and constraints: F measure showed strong co-clustering of same-batch samples. Relative to controls, patients with multiple sclerosis showed significantly lower normalized Chao1 diversity. Comparison of patients with controls showed about 5 TRBV segments more frequent in patients, TRBV5-6, TRBV5-1 and TRBV20-1 among them.

Included in the TCR beta cDNA libraries were unique molecular identifiers. When about 0.85 to 11 million T cells were used, they gave hundreds of thousands of cDNA molecules. TCRdb reanalysed the PCR reads using MiXCR and keeps one entry per CDR3 protein. In the table there are a few hundred thousand distinct CDR3 sequences, approximately 34% of which are singletons. CDR1 SGHAT and CDR2 FQNNGV come from the germline V gene. V lost 3 bases and J lost 9, with 11 bases in between. The CDR3 extends over 13 amino acids. As for this clonotype: Its antigen is still unknown.

This clonotype was sampled from a girl aged 10-17 years with multiple sclerosis. J is TRBJ2-2 and V is TRBV11-2; unclear D gene. The sequenced sample was blood. The CDR3 region is CASSFSQRRELFF. CDR3 DNA sequence: TGTGCCAGCAGCTTCTCGCAGCGCCGGGAGCTGTTTTTT.